This T cell receptor beta chain was sequenced in a study of blood T cell repertoires in COVID-19. Study details: From the United States, Italy and Spain came samples of acute and convalescent COVID-19. Sources were T cells, B-cell-depleted T cells, or PBMCs; the material itself was cDNA or gDNA.

As handled by the study authors: From reference gene primer amplification, estimates of nucleated cell counts were derived. Clones were sequenced by immunoSEQ multiplex PCR, and TCRdb holds only the in-frame ones, with some missing. V and J calls and clone size come straight from that table; D and trimming were deduced from the DNA. The sample yields roughly 170,000 clones, less than 85% seen once. At least ten counts were recorded for this clone. The germline V and J ends were trimmed by 5 bases and 7 bases, with 21 bases remaining between them. The V gene's germline CDR1 is MNHEY and CDR2 SMNVEV (reference sequence). This CDR3 is built from 16 residues.

The origin of this receptor is an elderly woman with acute or convalescent COVID-19. The chain carries TRBV27 and TRBJ2-1; possibly TRBD2 for D (7 bases). Material: peripheral blood. CDR3 residues: CASSPTRGGQVNEQFF. Here the CDR3 DNA reads TGTGCCAGCAGTCCCACTAGGGGGGGACAAGTGAATGAGCAGTTCTTC.